Shown below are 25 T cell receptor beta chains from a single sample sequenced in a study of radiation and T cells in renal cell carcinoma. Time point denoted: blood 4 weeks post-SBRT, at nephrectomy. Regarding treatment: 15 Gy SBRT to primary tumor, nephrectomy 4 weeks later. Method: immunoSEQ multiplex PCR; TCRdb's copy keeps in-frame clones and lacks some. This table holds roughly 90,000 clones, around four fifths found once. The source was blood, collected from a patient whose treatment included radiotherapy and nephrectomy. The source is a man aged 45 to 65 with renal cell carcinoma.

This clone showed up just a few times. The rearrangement links TRBV6-5 to TRBJ1-1; 7 bases are a match to TRBD1. This CDR3 has 14 residues. CDR1 MNHEY and CDR2 SVGAGI come from the germline V gene. V was clipped by 5 bases and J by 6 bases; unmatched bases: 9. DNA for the CDR3: TGTGCCAGCAGTGGAACAGGGGAACTTTCTGAAGCTTTCTTT. Residues: CASSGTGELSEAFF.

This sequence joins TRBV2 and TRBJ2-5; 7 nucleotides align to TRBD2. V trimming: 5 bases; J trimming: 5 bases; junction bases outside the gene matches: 8. CDR1 and CDR2 (germline): SNHLY, FYNNEI. The CDR3 sequence is 14 residues long. The CDR3 reads CASSPGLRQETQYF. In nucleotides, the CDR3 is TGTGCCAGCAGTCCGGGACTACGGCAGGAGACCCAGTACTTC.

This chain uses TRBV27 with TRBJ2-5; D remains unclear. Germline-derived CDR1 and CDR2 are MNHEY and SMNVEV (reference sequence). This CDR3 spans 12 amino acids. V gave up 5 bases and J gave up 5 bases, with 9 bases separating them. The CDR3 here is CASSTASETQYF. The CDR3 region has the DNA TGTGCCAGCAGTACCGCTTCCGAGACCCAGTACTTC.

The CDR3 region is CASSEARPPDEQFF. DNA of the CDR3: TGTGCCAGCAGTGAAGCCAGACCCCCGGATGAGCAGTTCTTC. The chain links TRBV6-1 to TRBJ2-1; no firm D call. With 0 bases removed from V and 8 bases from J, the gap between germline ends came to 11 bases. Germline assignment: CDR1 MNHNS and CDR2 SASEGT. CDR3 length: 14 residues.

The chain employs TRBV11-2 and TRBJ1-6, with D possibly being TRBD1 (6 bases). Between the trimmed V and J ends, which lost 1 base and 9 bases, there was a span of 13 bases. There are 15 residues in the CDR3. Per germline, CDR1 SGHAT and CDR2 FQNNGV. CDR3: CASSLVGAGVSPLHF. The CDR3 nucleotides read TGTGCCAGCAGCTTAGTAGGAGCAGGGGTTTCACCCCTCCACTTT.

The chain employs TRBV9 and TRBJ2-5; weak D call: TRBD1 (5 bases). CDR1 SGDLS and CDR2 YYNGEE come from the germline V gene. The CDR3 spans 15 residues. The V end lost 1 base, the J end lost 5 bases, and 15 bases lay between the germline ends. In DNA, the CDR3 is TGTGCCAGCAGCGTAACCCAGGGTCTGTTGGAGACCCAGTACTTC. Its protein product is CASSVTQGLLETQYF. The full variable domain, completed using reference TRBV9 and TRBJ2-5, is DSGVTQTPKHLITATGQRVTLRCSPRSGDLSVYWYQQSLDQGLQFLIQYYNGEERAKGNILERFSAQQFPDLHSELNLSSLELGDSALYFCASSVTQGLLETQYFGPGTRLLVL.

The V gene is TRBV27, the J gene TRBJ2-7, with 9 bases lining up with TRBD1. Trimming took 6 bases from V and 2 from J; bases not matched to a gene: 5. CDR3 length: 14 amino acids. Germline assignment: CDR1 MNHEY and CDR2 SMNVEV (reference sequence). The CDR3 sequence: CASRGTGYPYEQYF. The CDR3 DNA follows: TGTGCCAGCAGAGGGACAGGGTATCCCTACGAGCAGTACTTC.

This clone was recorded a few times. The chain has TRBV27 and TRBJ1-1; D unresolved. The CDR3 is made up of 11 amino acids. Germline lookup yields CDR1 MNHEY and CDR2 SMNVEV (reference sequence). V was cut by 4 bases and J by 6 bases, with 6 bases left in between. CDR3 in DNA: TGTGCCAGCAGTTGGGGAGCTGAAGCTTTCTTT. Residues: CASSWGAEAFF.

This clone was counted only a few times. The chain links TRBV28 to TRBJ1-1, with 7 nucleotides matching TRBD1. The CDR3 is 17 amino acids. The ends lost 3 bases at V and 1 base at J; junction bases unmatched: 11. The V gene's germline CDR1 is MDHEN and CDR2 SYDVKM. CDR3 coding DNA: TGTGCCAGCAGTTTCCGGGAGACAGGGCTTGGGAACACTGAAGCTTTCTTT. Amino acid sequence: CASSFRETGLGNTEAFF.

The chain recombines TRBV7-3 with TRBJ2-2, with 9 bases that match TRBD2. Trimming took 4 bases from V and 5 from J; bases not matched to a gene: 8. The CDR3 extends over 16 amino acids. Germline values: CDR1 SGHTA, CDR2 FQGTGA. CDR3 in DNA: TGTGCCAGCAGCTCGATGATGACTAGCGGAACCGGGGAGCTGTTTTTT. Its protein product is CASSSMMTSGTGELFF.

This clone has just a few counts. The chain recombines TRBV7-3 with TRBJ2-1; D call uncertain. V dropped 5 bases and J dropped 6 bases, with 8 bases sitting between them. Germline CDR1 is SGHTA and CDR2 is FQGTGA. The CDR3 runs to 12 residues. CDR3 amino acids: CASSPTGNEQFF. CDR3 nucleotide sequence: TGTGCCAGCAGCCCGACGGGCAATGAGCAGTTCTTC. Filled out from reference TRBV7-3 and TRBJ2-1, the complete variable domain reads GAGVSQTPSNKVTEKGKYVELRCDPISGHTALYWYRQSLGQGPEFLIYFQGTGAADDSGLPNDRFFAVRPEGSVSTLKIQRTERGDSAVYLCASSPTGNEQFFGPGTRLTVL.

The chain uses TRBV4-3 and TRBJ2-7; D gene uncertain. The CDR3 length is 14 residues. The germline V and J ends were trimmed by 0 bases and 2 bases, with 8 bases remaining between them. CDR1 LGHNA and CDR2 YSLEER come from the germline V gene. The CDR3 DNA sequence: TGCGCCAGCAGCCAAGATGTCAGGACCTACGAGCAGTACTTC. Translation gives CASSQDVRTYEQYF.

This clone was seen just once. V gene TRBV7-2 combines with J gene TRBJ2-1, with D perhaps matching TRBD2 (6 bases). The CDR3 contains 16 residues. V lost 5 bases and J 0 bases, leaving 14 bases between the germline ends. The germline gives CDR1 SGHTA, CDR2 FQGNSA. This CDR3 is CASSAGLSTSYNEQFF. The CDR3, as DNA: TGTGCCAGCAGCGCGGGACTTTCAACCTCCTACAATGAGCAGTTCTTC.

This clone came up once. The chain carries TRBV5-1 and TRBJ2-7; 7 nucleotides align to TRBD2. This CDR3 region has 14 residues. Germline trimming cut 2 bases from V and 4 bases from J; bases unmatched to any gene: 6. CDR1 and CDR2 (germline): SGHRS, YFSETQ. Here the CDR3 DNA reads TGCGCCAGCAGCTTCTCGGAGCGGGGTTACGAGCAGTACTTC. Protein: CASSFSERGYEQYF.

This rearrangement joins TRBV6-4 to TRBJ2-3; 9 bases agree with TRBD1. The CDR3 sequence is 19 residues long. V was clipped by 5 bases and J by 3 bases; unmatched bases: 18. Germline-derived CDR1 and CDR2 are MRHNA and SNTAGT. The CDR3 DNA reads TGTGCCAGCAGTCAATCTCCCGTTATCGGGACAGGGCGGACAGATACGCAGTATTTT. Its translation is CASSQSPVIGTGRTDTQYF.

The DNA of the CDR3 is TGTGCCAGCAGCTTAGTTTCAACTAGCGGGCACACCGGGGAGCTGTTTTTT. Residues: CASSLVSTSGHTGELFF. V is TRBV7-2 and J is TRBJ2-2; 9 bases match TRBD2. The CDR3 has 17 amino acids. The germline V gene encodes CDR1 SGHTA and CDR2 FQGNSA. V shed 1 base, J shed 3 bases, and the junction held 6 bases outside the gene matches.

V is TRBV5-5 and J is TRBJ2-1, with D possibly matching TRBD2 (6 bases). Germline V gene sequence: CDR1 SGHKS, CDR2 YYEKEE (reference sequence). V lost 2 bases and J 6 bases, leaving 9 bases between the germline ends. This CDR3 comprises 13 residues. The CDR3 protein is CASSLTAGNEQFF. The CDR3 nucleotides read TGTGCCAGCAGCTTAACAGCGGGCAATGAGCAGTTCTTC.

This chain links TRBV10-2 with TRBJ1-2; D unclear. The germline CDR1 and CDR2 sequences are WSHSY and SAAADI. V was shortened by 0 bases and J by 2 bases, with 22 bases between the two germline ends. The CDR3 consists of 19 residues. As DNA, the CDR3 is TGCGCCAGCAGTGAGTCGATGGGCCAGCCGAACGGATGGAACTATGGCTACACCTTC. It translates to CASSESMGQPNGWNYGYTF.

The V call is TRBV14, the J call TRBJ2-3, with 14 bases fitting TRBD2. The trim removed 4 bases at V and 6 bases at J, leaving 9 bases unmatched. Germline loops: CDR1 SGHDN, CDR2 FVKESK. The CDR3 totals 17 residues. The CDR3, as DNA: TGTGCCAGCAGCCCCGGGACTAGCGGGAGCCTTCAGGATACGCAGTATTTT. This sequence encodes CASSPGTSGSLQDTQYF.

The J gene is TRBJ1-4, the V gene TRBV9, with a possible D match to TRBD1 (5 bases). CDR3 length: 15 amino acids. Germline lookup yields CDR1 SGDLS and CDR2 YYNGEE. Trimming removed 3 bases at V and 7 bases at J, with 16 bases between. DNA for the CDR3: TGTGCCAGCAGCGGCAACGGACAAACAAGTGAAAAACTGTTTTTT. This translates into CASSGNGQTSEKLFF. Full variable domain (missing parts from reference TRBV9 and TRBJ1-4): DSGVTQTPKHLITATGQRVTLRCSPRSGDLSVYWYQQSLDQGLQFLIQYYNGEERAKGNILERFSAQQFPDLHSELNLSSLELGDSALYFCASSGNGQTSEKLFFGSGTQLSVL.

J is TRBJ2-1 and V is TRBV10-3; D unclear. V lost 8 bases, J lost 1 base, and 12 bases lay in between. From germline, CDR1 is ENHRY and CDR2 SYGVKD. CDR3 length equals 14 residues. CDR3 DNA: TGTGCCATCGGGCAAGGGCAGTCCTACAATGAGCAGTTCTTC. It specifies CAIGQGQSYNEQFF.

The V and J genes are TRBV9 and TRBJ2-3; D call uncertain. Germline-derived CDR1 and CDR2 are SGDLS and YYNGEE. This CDR3 region has 17 residues. V dropped 3 bases and J dropped 0 bases, with 17 bases sitting between them. This CDR3 is CASSERGSWESTDTQYF. CDR3 coding DNA: TGTGCCAGCAGCGAGCGTGGCAGCTGGGAAAGCACAGATACGCAGTATTTT.

The CDR3 sequence is CASSYDSGGTDTQYF. The CDR3 coding sequence is TGTGCCAGCAGCTACGATAGCGGGGGCACAGATACGCAGTATTTT. The chain joins TRBV7-3 to TRBJ2-3; the match to TRBD2 covers 8 bases. This CDR3 comprises 15 residues. Germline V gene lookup returns CDR1 SGHTA and CDR2 FQGTGA. Germline trimming cut 4 bases from V and 1 base from J; bases unmatched to any gene: 4. The full variable domain, its missing parts supplied by reference TRBV7-3 and TRBJ2-3, is GAGVSQTPSNKVTEKGKYVELRCDPISGHTALYWYRQSLGQGPEFLIYFQGTGAADDSGLPNDRFFAVRPEGSVSTLKIQRTERGDSAVYLCASSYDSGGTDTQYFGPGTRLTVL.

The chain combines TRBV4-1 with TRBJ2-5, with 11 bases identical to TRBD2. This CDR3 contains 19 residues. Germline CDR1 MGHRA, CDR2 YSYEKL. Trimming cost V 0 bases and J 5 bases; bases outside gene matches: 14. The CDR3 DNA sequence: TGCGCCAGCAGCCAAGATCTGTTGACACTAGCGGGGGTTGTGGAGACCCAGTACTTC. Translation gives CASSQDLLTLAGVVETQYF.

The genes are TRBV27 and TRBJ2-7, with 10 bases identical to TRBD1. The CDR3 consists of 13 residues. After removal of 4 bases from V and 5 bases from J, the junction contained 2 bases not matched to a gene. CDR1 and CDR2 from the germline V gene are MNHEY and SMNVEV (reference sequence). The CDR3 DNA sequence: TGTGCCAGCAGTTGGGACAGGGGAGACGAGCAGTACTTC. This codes for CASSWDRGDEQYF.